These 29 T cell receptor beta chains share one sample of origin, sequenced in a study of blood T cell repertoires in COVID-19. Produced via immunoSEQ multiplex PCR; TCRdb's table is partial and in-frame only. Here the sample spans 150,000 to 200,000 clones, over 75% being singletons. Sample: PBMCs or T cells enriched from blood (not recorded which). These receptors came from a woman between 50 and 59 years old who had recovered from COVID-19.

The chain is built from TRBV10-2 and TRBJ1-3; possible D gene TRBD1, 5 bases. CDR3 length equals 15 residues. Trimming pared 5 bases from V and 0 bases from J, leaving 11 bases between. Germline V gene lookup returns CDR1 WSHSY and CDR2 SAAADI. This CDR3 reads CASSLTAASGNTIYF. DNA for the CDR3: TGCGCCAGCAGTTTGACAGCAGCCTCTGGAAACACCATATATTTT.

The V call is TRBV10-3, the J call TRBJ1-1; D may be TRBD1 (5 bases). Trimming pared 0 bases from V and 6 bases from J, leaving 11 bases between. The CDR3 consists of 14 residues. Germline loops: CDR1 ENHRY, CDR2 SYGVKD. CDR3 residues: CAISESTGGAEAFF. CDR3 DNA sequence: TGTGCCATCAGTGAGTCCACAGGCGGCGCTGAAGCTTTCTTT.

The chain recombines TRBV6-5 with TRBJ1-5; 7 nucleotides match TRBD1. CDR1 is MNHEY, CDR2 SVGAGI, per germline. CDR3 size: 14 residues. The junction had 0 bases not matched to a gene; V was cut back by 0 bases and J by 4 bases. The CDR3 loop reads CASSYSTGNQPQHF. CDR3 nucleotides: TGTGCCAGCAGTTACTCGACAGGGAATCAGCCCCAGCATTTT.

The CDR3 coding sequence is TGTGCCACCAGTGAGAACGCCGGGACAGGGGCCGGGGAGCTGTTTTTT. Translating gives CATSENAGTGAGELFF. The chain uses TRBV24-1 and TRBJ2-2, with TRBD1 matching 10 bases. The junction had 7 bases not matched to a gene; V was cut back by 4 bases and J by 6 bases. Germline lookup yields CDR1 KGHDR and CDR2 SFDVKD. CDR3 length: 16 residues.

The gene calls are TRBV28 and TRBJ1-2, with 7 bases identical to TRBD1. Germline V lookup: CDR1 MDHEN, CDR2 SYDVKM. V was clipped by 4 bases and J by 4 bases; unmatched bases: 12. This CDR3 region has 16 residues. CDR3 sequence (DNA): TGTGCCAGCAGTTCTACCCCGGGACAGCCTATCTATGGCTACACCTTC. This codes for CASSSTPGQPIYGYTF.

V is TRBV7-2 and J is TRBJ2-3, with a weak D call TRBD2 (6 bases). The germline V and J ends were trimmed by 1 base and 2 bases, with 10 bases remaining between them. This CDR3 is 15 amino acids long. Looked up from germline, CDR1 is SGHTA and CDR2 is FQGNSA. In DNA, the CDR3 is TGTGCCAGCAGCTTAGTGGGCGGGAACACAGATACGCAGTATTTT. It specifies CASSLVGGNTDTQYF. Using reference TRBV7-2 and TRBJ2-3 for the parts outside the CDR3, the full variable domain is GAGVSQSPSNKVTEKGKDVELRCDPISGHTALYWYRQSLGQGLEFLIYFQGNSAPDKSGLPSDRFSAERTGGSVSTLTIQRTQQEDSAVYLCASSLVGGNTDTQYFGPGTRLTVL.

CDR3 in DNA: TGTGCCAGCAGCCCCCTAGCGGACACCGGGGAGCTGTTTTTT. This sequence encodes CASSPLADTGELFF. This chain links TRBV28 with TRBJ2-2; TRBD2 matches 7 bases. CDR1 MDHEN and CDR2 SYDVKM come from the germline V gene. The CDR3 covers 14 residues. Losses at the gene ends were 6 bases for V and 3 bases for J; bases not matched to a gene: 4. Together with reference TRBV28 and TRBJ2-2, the CDR3 gives the full variable domain: DVKVTQSSRYLVKRTGEKVFLECVQDMDHENMFWYRQDPGLGLRLIYFSYDVKMKEKGDIPEGYSVSREKKERFSLILESASTNQTSMYLCASSPLADTGELFFGEGSRLTVL.

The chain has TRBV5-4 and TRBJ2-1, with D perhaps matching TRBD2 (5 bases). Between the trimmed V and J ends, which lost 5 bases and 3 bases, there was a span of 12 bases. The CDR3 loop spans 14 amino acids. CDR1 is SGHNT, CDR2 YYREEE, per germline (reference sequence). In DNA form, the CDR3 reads TGTGCCAGCAGGTACGACGGGATCTACAATGAGCAGTTCTTC. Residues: CASRYDGIYNEQFF.

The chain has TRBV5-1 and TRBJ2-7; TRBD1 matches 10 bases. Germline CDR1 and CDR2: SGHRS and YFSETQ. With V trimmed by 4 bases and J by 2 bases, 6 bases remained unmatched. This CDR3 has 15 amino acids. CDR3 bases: TGCGCCAGCAGCGGCGGGGGACAGGGGACCTACGAGCAGTACTTC. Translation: CASSGGGQGTYEQYF.

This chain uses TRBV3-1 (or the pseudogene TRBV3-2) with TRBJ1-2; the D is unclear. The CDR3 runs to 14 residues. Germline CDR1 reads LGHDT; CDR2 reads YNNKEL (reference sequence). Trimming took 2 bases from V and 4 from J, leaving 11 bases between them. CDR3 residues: CASSQNSGLYGYTF. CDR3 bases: TGTGCCAGCAGCCAAAATTCAGGTCTCTATGGCTACACCTTC.

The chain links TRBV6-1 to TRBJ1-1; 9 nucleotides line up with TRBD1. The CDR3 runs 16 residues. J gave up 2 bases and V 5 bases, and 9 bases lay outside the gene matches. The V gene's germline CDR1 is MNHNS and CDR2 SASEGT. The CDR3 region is CASSKGDRALNTEAFF. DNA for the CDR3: TGTGCCAGCAGTAAAGGGGACAGGGCCCTAAACACTGAAGCTTTCTTT.

The CDR3 region is CATIEGGILGFGSYEQYF. The CDR3 DNA reads as TGTGCCACCATCGAGGGAGGGATTTTAGGGTTTGGCTCCTACGAGCAGTACTTC. The gene calls are TRBV24-1 and TRBJ2-7; the match to TRBD2 covers 7 bases. The CDR3 length is 18 residues. Germline CDR1 reads KGHDR; CDR2 reads SFDVKD. The V gene end was trimmed by 8 bases and the J gene end by 0 bases; junction bases not matched to a gene: 18.

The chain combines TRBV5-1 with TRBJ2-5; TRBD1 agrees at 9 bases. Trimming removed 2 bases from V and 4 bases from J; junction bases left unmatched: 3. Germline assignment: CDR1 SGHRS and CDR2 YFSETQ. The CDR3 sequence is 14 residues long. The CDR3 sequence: CASSLQGAGETQYF. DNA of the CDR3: TGCGCCAGCAGCTTACAGGGGGCGGGAGAGACCCAGTACTTC.

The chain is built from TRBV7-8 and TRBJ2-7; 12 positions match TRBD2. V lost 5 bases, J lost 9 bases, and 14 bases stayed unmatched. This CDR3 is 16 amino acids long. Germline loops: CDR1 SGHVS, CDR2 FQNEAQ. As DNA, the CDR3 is TGTGCCAGCAGCCCTAGGGGACTAGCGGGTCCGCGGGTGCAGTACTTC. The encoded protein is CASSPRGLAGPRVQYF.

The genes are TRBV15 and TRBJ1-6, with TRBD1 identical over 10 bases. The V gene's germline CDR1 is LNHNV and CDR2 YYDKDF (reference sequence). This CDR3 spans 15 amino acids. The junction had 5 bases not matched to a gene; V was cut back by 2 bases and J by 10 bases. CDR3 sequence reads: CATSRRDRGASPLHF. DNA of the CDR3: TGTGCCACCAGCAGAAGGGACAGGGGCGCCTCACCCCTCCACTTT.

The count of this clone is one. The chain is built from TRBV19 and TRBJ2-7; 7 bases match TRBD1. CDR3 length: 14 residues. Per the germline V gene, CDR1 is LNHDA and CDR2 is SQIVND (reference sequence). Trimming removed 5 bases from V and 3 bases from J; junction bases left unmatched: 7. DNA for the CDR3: TGTGCCAGTAGTCGTATTGCAGGGGGCTACGAGCAGTACTTC. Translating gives CASSRIAGGYEQYF.

The CDR3 loop is CASSLRSTGRNTIYF. Written as DNA, the CDR3 is TGTGCCAGCAGCTTAAGAAGTACAGGGAGAAACACCATATATTTT. V usage is TRBV11-2 and J usage is TRBJ1-3, with D possibly TRBD1 on 6 matching bases. The CDR3 loop spans 15 amino acids. CDR1 SGHAT and CDR2 FQNNGV come from the germline V gene. Trimming shortened V by 2 bases and J by 5 bases, and 13 bases separated the two germline ends.

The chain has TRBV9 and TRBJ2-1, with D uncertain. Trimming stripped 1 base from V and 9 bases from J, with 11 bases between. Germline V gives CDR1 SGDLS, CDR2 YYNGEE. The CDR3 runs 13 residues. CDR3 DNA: TGTGCCAGCAGCGTAAATTCTCCAGGTGAGCAGTTCTTC. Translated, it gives CASSVNSPGEQFF.

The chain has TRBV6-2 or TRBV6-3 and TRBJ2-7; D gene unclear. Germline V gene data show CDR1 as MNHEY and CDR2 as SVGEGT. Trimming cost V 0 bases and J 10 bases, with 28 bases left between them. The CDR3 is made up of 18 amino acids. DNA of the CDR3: TGTGCCAGCAGTTACTCGAAGCTAGATCCTGGGTTCCCAACAAACCAGTACTTC. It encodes CASSYSKLDPGFPTNQYF.

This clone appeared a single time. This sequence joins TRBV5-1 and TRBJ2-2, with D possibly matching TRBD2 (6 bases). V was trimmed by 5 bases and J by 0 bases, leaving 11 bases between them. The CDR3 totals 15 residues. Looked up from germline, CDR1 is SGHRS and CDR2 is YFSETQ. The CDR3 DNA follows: TGCGCCAGCAGGCCGGGAGTCTCGAACACCGGGGAGCTGTTTTTT. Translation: CASRPGVSNTGELFF.

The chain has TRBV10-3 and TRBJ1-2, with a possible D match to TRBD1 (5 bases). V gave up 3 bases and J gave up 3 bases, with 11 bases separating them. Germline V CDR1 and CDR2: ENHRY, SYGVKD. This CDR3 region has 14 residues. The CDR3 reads CAISDLRGDYGYTF. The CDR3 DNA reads TGTGCCATCAGTGATCTCCGGGGGGACTATGGCTACACCTTC.

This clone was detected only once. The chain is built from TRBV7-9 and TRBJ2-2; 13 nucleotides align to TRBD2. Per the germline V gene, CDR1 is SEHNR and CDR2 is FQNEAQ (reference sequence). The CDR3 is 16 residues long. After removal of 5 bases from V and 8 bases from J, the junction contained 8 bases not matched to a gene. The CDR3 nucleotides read TGTGCCAGCAGCCGAGGGACTAGCGGGACCCCGGGGGAGCTGTTTTTT. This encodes CASSRGTSGTPGELFF.

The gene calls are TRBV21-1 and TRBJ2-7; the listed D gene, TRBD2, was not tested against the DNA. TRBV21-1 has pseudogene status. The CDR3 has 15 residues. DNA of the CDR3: TGTGCCAGCGGGGTACTCGGGACTCTCTACTACGAGCAGTACTTC. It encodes CASGVLGTLYYEQYF.

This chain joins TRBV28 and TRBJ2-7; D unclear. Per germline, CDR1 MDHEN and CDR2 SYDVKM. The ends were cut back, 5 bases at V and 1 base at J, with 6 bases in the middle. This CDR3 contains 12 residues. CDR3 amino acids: CASSTESYEQYF. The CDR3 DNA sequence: TGTGCCAGCAGTACAGAGTCCTACGAGCAGTACTTC. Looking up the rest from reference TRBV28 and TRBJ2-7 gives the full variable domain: DVKVTQSSRYLVKRTGEKVFLECVQDMDHENMFWYRQDPGLGLRLIYFSYDVKMKEKGDIPEGYSVSREKKERFSLILESASTNQTSMYLCASSTESYEQYFGPGTRLTVT.

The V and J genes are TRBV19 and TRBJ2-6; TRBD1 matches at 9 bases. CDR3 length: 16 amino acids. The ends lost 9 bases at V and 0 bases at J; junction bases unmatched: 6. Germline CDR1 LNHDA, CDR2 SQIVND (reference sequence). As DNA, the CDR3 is TGTGCCAGCCTACAGGGGGCCCTCTCTGGGGCCAACGTCCTGACTTTC. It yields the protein CASLQGALSGANVLTF.

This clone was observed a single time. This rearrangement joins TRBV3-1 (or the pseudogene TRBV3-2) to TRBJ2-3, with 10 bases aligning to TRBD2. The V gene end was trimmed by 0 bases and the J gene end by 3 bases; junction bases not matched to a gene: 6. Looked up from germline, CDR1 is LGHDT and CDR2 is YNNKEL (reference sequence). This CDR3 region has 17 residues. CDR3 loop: CASSQDRGTSATDTQYF. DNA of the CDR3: TGTGCCAGCAGCCAAGATCGGGGGACTAGCGCTACAGATACGCAGTATTTT.

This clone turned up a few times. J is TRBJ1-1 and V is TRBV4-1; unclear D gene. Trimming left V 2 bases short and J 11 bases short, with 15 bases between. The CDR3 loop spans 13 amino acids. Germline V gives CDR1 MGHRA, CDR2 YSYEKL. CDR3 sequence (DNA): TGCGCCAGCAGCCAATTATTCTCCGAGGTGGCTTTCTTT. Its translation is CASSQLFSEVAFF.

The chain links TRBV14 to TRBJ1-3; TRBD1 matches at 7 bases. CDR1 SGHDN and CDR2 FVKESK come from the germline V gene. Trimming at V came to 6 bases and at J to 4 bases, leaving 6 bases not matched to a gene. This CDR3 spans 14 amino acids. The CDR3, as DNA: TGTGCCAGCAGACGACAGGGATCCGGAAACACCATATATTTT. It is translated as CASRRQGSGNTIYF. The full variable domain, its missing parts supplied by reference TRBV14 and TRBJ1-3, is EAGVTQFPSHSVIEKGQTVTLRCDPISGHDNLYWYRRVMGKEIKFLLHFVKESKQDESGMPNNRFLAERTGGTYSTLKVQPAELEDSGVYFCASRRQGSGNTIYFGEGSWLTVV.

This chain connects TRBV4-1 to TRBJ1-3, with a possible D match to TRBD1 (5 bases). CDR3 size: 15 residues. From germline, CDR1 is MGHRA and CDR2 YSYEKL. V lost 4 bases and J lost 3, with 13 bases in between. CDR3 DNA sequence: TGCGCCAGCAGCCCCGTATGGGGGGGTGGAAACACCATATATTTT. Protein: CASSPVWGGGNTIYF.